A single sample gave rise to the 9 T cell receptor beta chains below, sequenced in a study of lymphopenia after photon versus proton radiotherapy (dated by TCRdb to the late 2010s). Libraries were prepared through the immunoSEQ multiplex PCR assay. In its TCRdb copy, this immuneACCESS table keeps in-frame sequences only and misses some clones. Where compared with another copy, unresolved V genes explain less than half of these, and the others have no known cause. The sample records 30,000 to 45,000 clones, about 85% of which are singletons. Together, the top ten hold 2.5% to 3.5% of the sample. The input for sequencing was peripheral blood, taken from a patient treated with photon-based radiotherapy. The receptors shown here come from a middle-aged man with gastric cancer.

This sequence joins TRBV7-9 and TRBJ1-1; D gene ambiguous. Germline loops: CDR1 SEHNR, CDR2 FQNEAQ (reference sequence). The CDR3 is 15 amino acids. Trimming took off 7 bases at V and 5 bases at J, with 20 bases between the two ends. CDR3 nucleotide sequence: TGTGCCAGCACCCCTACGGGCCGGGCCGGGACTGAAGCTTTCTTT. It codes for CASTPTGRAGTEAFF.

J is TRBJ1-1 and V is TRBV7-9, with TRBD1 matching over 7 bases. After removal of 5 bases from V and 1 base from J, the junction contained 7 bases not matched to a gene. The CDR3 is 15 amino acids. Germline-derived CDR1 and CDR2 are SEHNR and FQNEAQ (reference sequence). CDR3 in DNA: TGTGCCAGCAGCCGCCGGGGACAGCGGAACACTGAAGCTTTCTTT. Protein product: CASSRRGQRNTEAFF.

The chain carries TRBV2 and TRBJ1-2; D ambiguous. Germline V gene lookup returns CDR1 SNHLY and CDR2 FYNNEI. V was clipped by 0 bases and J by 4 bases, with 9 bases between them. The CDR3 runs 14 residues. The CDR3 DNA sequence: TGTGCCAGCAGTGAAGCGGCGGACCGCTATGGCTACACCTTC. Its protein is CASSEAADRYGYTF.

The J gene is TRBJ2-5, the V gene TRBV6-1; D may match TRBD1 or TRBD2 (5 bases each). Between the trimmed V and J ends, which lost 6 bases and 2 bases, there was a span of 7 bases. The CDR3 is 12 amino acids. CDR1 MNHNS and CDR2 SASEGT come from the germline V gene. The CDR3, as DNA: TGTGCCAGCAGGGGACCTCAAGAGACCCAGTACTTC. Its protein product is CASRGPQETQYF.

The chain has TRBV5-1 and TRBJ2-5, with 12 positions matching TRBD2. Germline V CDR1 and CDR2: SGHRS, YFSETQ. Unmatched junction bases numbered 5, after V lost 6 bases and J lost 5 bases. The length of the CDR3 is 14 residues. CDR3 amino acids: CASTTSGSAETQYF. In DNA, the CDR3 is TGCGCCAGCACGACTAGCGGGAGTGCGGAGACCCAGTACTTC.

On this clone: Within the sample, other DNA sequences also encode this same CDR3. The gene calls are TRBV19 and TRBJ2-5, with 12 bases lining up with TRBD1. The CDR3 is made up of 15 amino acids. CDR1 is LNHDA and CDR2 is SQIVND in the germline V gene (reference sequence). J lost 5 bases, V lost 7 bases, and 8 bases had no gene match. The CDR3 spells CASTTRDRGLETQYF. The CDR3 bases are TGTGCCAGTACCACCCGGGACAGGGGGCTCGAGACCCAGTACTTC.

The chain combines TRBV5-4 with TRBJ2-3; TRBD2 aligns across 8 bases. This CDR3 contains 16 residues. V lost 4 bases, J lost 0 bases, and 7 bases stayed unmatched. The germline gives CDR1 SGHNT, CDR2 YYREEE (reference sequence). DNA of the CDR3: TGTGCCAGCAGCACACGCACTAGCGGAAGCACAGATACGCAGTATTTT. Protein sequence: CASSTRTSGSTDTQYF. Full variable domain (missing parts from reference TRBV5-4 and TRBJ2-3): ETGVTQSPTHLIKTRGQQVTLRCSSQSGHNTVSWYQQALGQGPQFIFQYYREEENGRGNFPPRFSGLQFPNYSSELNVNALELDDSALYLCASSTRTSGSTDTQYFGPGTRLTVL.

The rearrangement uses TRBV2 and TRBJ2-5; TRBD2 matches 10 bases. CDR3 length: 15 amino acids. Germline lookup yields CDR1 SNHLY and CDR2 FYNNEI. V lost 5 bases, J lost 4 bases, and 7 bases stayed unmatched. DNA of the CDR3: TGTGCCAGCAGTCCATGGACTAGCGGTACAGAGACCCAGTACTTC. Protein product: CASSPWTSGTETQYF.

The chain links TRBV14 to TRBJ1-1, with D perhaps TRBD1 (6 bases). This CDR3 region has 14 residues. V lost 4 bases, J lost 1 base, and 10 bases lay in between. CDR1 and CDR2 (germline): SGHDN, FVKESK. Here the CDR3 DNA reads TGTGCCAGCAGCCGGTCAGGGGAGAACACTGAAGCTTTCTTT. Amino acids: CASSRSGENTEAFF.